Presented here are 30 T cell receptor beta chains from one specimen sequenced in a study of cytomegalovirus exposure and HLA in healthy donors. 60 Vbeta and 13 Jbeta primers were used in PCR. Sequencing was performed with immunoSEQ multiplex PCR; in TCRdb, only in-frame clones are kept and a portion is missing. The sample carries tens of thousands of clones, more than 60% recorded once. Source material: PBMCs. These receptors originate from a man in his forties in good health and CMV-seronegative.

With respect to this clone: At one boundary the junction diverges from the germline segment, which might be a read error. The genes are TRBV7-9 and TRBJ2-7; 10 nucleotides agree with TRBD2. Germline loops: CDR1 SEHNR, CDR2 FQNEAQ (reference sequence). The CDR3 is 15 residues long. This CDR3 reads CSSRRGAGGTHEQYF. CDR3 bases: TGTTCCAGCAGGCGAGGAGCGGGAGGGACCCACGAGCAGTACTTC.

This clone showed up just once. The V and J genes are TRBV6-5 and TRBJ1-1; D uncertain. Germline CDR1 reads MNHEY; CDR2 reads SVGAGI. CDR3 length: 14 amino acids. The V end was cut by 7 bases, the J end by 0 bases, with 12 bases between. The CDR3 loop is CASIRSTLNTEAFF. The CDR3, as DNA: TGTGCCAGCATTCGGTCGACATTGAACACTGAAGCTTTCTTT.

The V gene is TRBV7-8, the J gene TRBJ2-1, with TRBD1 matching over 7 bases. The CDR3 totals 17 residues. The J segment lost 5 bases and the V segment lost 2 bases, leaving 12 bases of the junction unmatched. Germline assignment: CDR1 SGHVS and CDR2 FQNEAQ. The DNA of the CDR3 is TGTGCCAGCAGCTTAATTTTGTTCGGGACAGCGAACAATGAGCAGTTCTTC. This gives the protein CASSLILFGTANNEQFF. Full variable domain (outside the CDR3, taken from reference TRBV7-8 and TRBJ2-1): GAGVSQSPRYKVAKRGQDVALRCDPISGHVSLFWYQQALGQGPEFLTYFQNEAQLDKSGLPSDRFFAERPEGSVSTLKIQRTQQEDSAVYLCASSLILFGTANNEQFFGPGTRLTVL.

The chain employs TRBV5-1 and TRBJ2-2, with 10 bases identical to TRBD1. With V trimmed by 4 bases and J by 7 bases, 7 bases remained unmatched. The CDR3 has 15 amino acids. The germline V gene has CDR1 SGHRS and CDR2 YFSETQ. DNA for the CDR3: TGCGCCAGCAGCCTGCGACAGGGGGCAGGCGGGGAGCTGTTTTTT. It translates to CASSLRQGAGGELFF.

This clone was counted only a few times. The V and J genes are TRBV19 and TRBJ2-1, with TRBD2 matching 9 bases. V dropped 3 bases and J dropped 10; count of bases not matched to a gene: 10. The CDR3 loop spans 15 amino acids. Per germline, CDR1 LNHDA and CDR2 SQIVND (reference sequence). This CDR3 reads CASSITPGTSSEQFF. Here the CDR3 DNA reads TGTGCCAGTAGTATTACCCCTGGGACTAGCAGCGAGCAGTTCTTC.

This chain joins TRBV29-1 and TRBJ1-4, with D possibly matching TRBD1 (6 bases). Germline V gene data show CDR1 as SQVTM and CDR2 as ANQGSEA. The CDR3 is 12 amino acids. V lost 7 bases, J lost 5 bases, and 11 bases lay in between. The CDR3 DNA sequence: TGCAGCGGGACAGTCGGAAATGAAAAACTGTTTTTT. Its protein product is CSGTVGNEKLFF.

The chain couples TRBV5-4 to TRBJ2-1; D remains unclear. In germline, CDR1 is SGHNT, CDR2 YYREEE (reference sequence). This CDR3 region has 12 residues. V dropped 4 bases and J dropped 4 bases, with 6 bases sitting between them. The CDR3 protein is CASSDTYNEQFF. CDR3 DNA: TGTGCCAGCAGCGACACGTACAATGAGCAGTTCTTC.

This clone was observed a handful of times. V usage is TRBV19 and J usage is TRBJ1-5; TRBD1 aligns across 10 bases. The J segment lost 7 bases and the V segment lost 4 bases, leaving 1 base of the junction unmatched. The CDR3 has 13 residues. CDR1 LNHDA and CDR2 SQIVND come from the germline V gene (reference sequence). For the CDR3, the DNA is TGTGCCAGTAGTAGGGACAGGGGACAGCCCCAGCATTTT. Translation gives CASSRDRGQPQHF.

V is TRBV19 and J is TRBJ2-1, with 9 bases that match TRBD1. The trim removed 9 bases at V and 3 bases at J, leaving 3 bases unmatched. Germline CDR1 LNHDA, CDR2 SQIVND (reference sequence). The CDR3 length is 13 residues. The chain's CDR3 is CASRDRDYNEQFF. The DNA of the CDR3 is TGTGCCAGCCGGGACAGGGACTACAATGAGCAGTTCTTC.

Concerning this clone: One junction end disagrees with the germline gene, perhaps due to a read error. This rearrangement joins TRBV6-5 to TRBJ1-1; a weak D match, TRBD1 (5 bases). This CDR3 has 14 amino acids. Germline V gives CDR1 MNHEY, CDR2 SVGAGI. CDR3 amino acids: CATSIGRGSTEAFF. CDR3 in DNA: TGTGCCACCAGTATCGGGCGGGGGTCCACTGAAGCTTTCTTT.

The rearrangement uses TRBV18 and TRBJ2-2, with D possibly matching TRBD1 (5 bases). V gave up 3 bases and J gave up 5 bases, with 7 bases separating them. Germline V gene lookup returns CDR1 KGHSH and CDR2 LQKENI. The CDR3 consists of 13 residues. CDR3 amino acids: CASSPTVTGELFF. In DNA, the CDR3 is TGTGCCAGCTCACCGACAGTTACCGGGGAGCTGTTTTTT.

This clone was counted a single time. The chain recombines TRBV7-2 with TRBJ1-5; D may be TRBD1 (6 bases). This CDR3 is 13 amino acids long. CDR1 and CDR2 from the germline V gene are SGHTA and FQGNSA. The ends were cut back, 5 bases at V and 5 bases at J, with 10 bases in the middle. The DNA for the CDR3 is TGTGCCAGCAGCACGGACAGATATCAGCCCCAGCATTTT. It is translated as CASSTDRYQPQHF. Full variable domain (rest looked up from reference TRBV7-2 and TRBJ1-5): GAGVSQSPSNKVTEKGKDVELRCDPISGHTALYWYRQSLGQGLEFLIYFQGNSAPDKSGLPSDRFSAERTGGSVSTLTIQRTQQEDSAVYLCASSTDRYQPQHFGDGTRLSIL.

The V and J genes are TRBV19 and TRBJ2-3; D perhaps matches TRBD2 (6 bases). The V end was cut by 6 bases, the J end by 5 bases, with 12 bases between. The germline V gene has CDR1 LNHDA and CDR2 SQIVND (reference sequence). This CDR3 contains 13 residues. CDR3 coding DNA: TGTGCCAGTAGGCCACCAGCGGGAGATACGCAGTATTTT. It is translated as CASRPPAGDTQYF.

The rearrangement uses TRBV28 and TRBJ2-7; 13 bases align to TRBD2. The CDR3 is 17 residues long. Germline V gene lookup returns CDR1 MDHEN and CDR2 SYDVKM. V was pared by 2 bases and J by 4 bases, with 8 bases of the junction left unmatched. CDR3 protein: CASSLPGLAGERYEQYF. In DNA, the CDR3 is TGTGCCAGCAGTTTACCCGGACTAGCGGGAGAACGGTACGAGCAGTACTTC.

The gene calls are TRBV6-5 and TRBJ1-6; a weak D match, TRBD1 (6 bases). Trimming shortened V by 6 bases and J by 3 bases, and 9 bases separated the two germline ends. The CDR3 runs to 14 residues. The germline gives CDR1 MNHEY, CDR2 SVGAGI. DNA for the CDR3: TGTGCCAGCAGAGACAGGTTCTATAATTCACCCCTCCACTTT. Protein sequence: CASRDRFYNSPLHF.

V gene TRBV5-6 combines with J gene TRBJ2-5; a weak D match, TRBD2 (6 bases). Germline V gene lookup returns CDR1 SGHDT and CDR2 YYEEEE. This CDR3 spans 14 amino acids. Trimming pared 2 bases from V and 11 bases from J, leaving 19 bases between. The CDR3 loop is CASSFPGPRREQYF. The CDR3 bases are TGTGCCAGCAGCTTTCCGGGACCCAGGAGGGAGCAGTACTTC.

CDR3 amino acids: CASSIGAGDGYTF. DNA for the CDR3: TGTGCCAGCAGCATCGGGGCAGGGGATGGCTACACCTTC. This rearrangement joins TRBV27 to TRBJ1-2; D is perhaps TRBD1 (6 bases). V shed 6 bases and J shed 6 bases, with 14 bases lying between them. The length of the CDR3 is 13 residues. Per the germline V gene, CDR1 is MNHEY and CDR2 is SMNVEV (reference sequence).

This CDR3 reads CASSLTGEGLNEQFF. For the CDR3, the DNA is TGCGCCAGCAGCTTGACGGGGGAGGGCCTCAATGAGCAGTTCTTC. The chain couples TRBV5-1 to TRBJ2-1; TRBD2 aligns across 7 bases. Germline CDR1 is SGHRS and CDR2 is YFSETQ. CDR3 length: 15 residues. The V gene end was trimmed by 1 base and the J gene end by 6 bases; junction bases not matched to a gene: 7.

This clone was seen a single time. The CDR3 DNA follows: TGTGCCAGCAGCGCGCAGGCAGATACGCAGTATTTT. Protein: CASSAQADTQYF. V is TRBV27 and J is TRBJ2-3, with D hard to call. The CDR3 length is 12 residues. Looked up from germline, CDR1 is MNHEY and CDR2 is SMNVEV (reference sequence). Trimming left V 6 bases short and J 4 bases short, with 8 bases between.

CDR3 sequence (DNA): TGTGCCAGCAGTGAATACGGCGGGAGCACCGAGACCCAGTACTTC. It codes for CASSEYGGSTETQYF. V gene TRBV25-1 combines with J gene TRBJ2-5, with 7 positions matching TRBD2. After removal of 0 bases from V and 5 bases from J, the junction contained 6 bases not matched to a gene. Germline CDR1 is MGHDK and CDR2 is SYGVNS. The CDR3 length is 15 residues.

V and J are TRBV18 and TRBJ2-3, with 9 positions matching TRBD1. This CDR3 contains 18 residues. Trimming cost V 6 bases and J 0 bases; bases outside gene matches: 13. Germline V gives CDR1 KGHSH, CDR2 LQKENI. The CDR3 here is CASSRTPGTGFSTDTQYF. CDR3 DNA: TGTGCCAGCTCTCGTACGCCCGGGACAGGGTTCAGCACAGATACGCAGTATTTT.

The rearrangement joins TRBV19 to TRBJ1-1; a weak D match, TRBD1 (6 bases). This CDR3 has 14 amino acids. The V end was cut by 4 bases, the J end by 4 bases, with 13 bases between. The germline gives CDR1 LNHDA, CDR2 SQIVND (reference sequence). The CDR3 nucleotides read TGTGCCAGTAGTACCCACCCCAGGGGCACTGAAGCTTTCTTT. Encoded protein: CASSTHPRGTEAFF.

The chain combines TRBV6-6 with TRBJ2-1, with TRBD2 identical over 10 bases. The CDR3 has 15 residues. Germline CDR1 MNHNY, CDR2 SVGAGI (reference sequence). The junction had 10 bases not matched to a gene; V was cut back by 6 bases and J by 8 bases. The CDR3 nucleotides read TGTGCCAGCAGCCCTAGGGCTAGCGGGAGAGATGAGCAGTTCTTC. Translation: CASSPRASGRDEQFF.

Only one count was recorded for this clone. CDR3 amino acids: CASSLVGQVLSSGANVLTF. The CDR3 nucleotides read TGTGCCAGCAGTTTAGTGGGACAGGTATTAAGCTCTGGGGCCAACGTCCTGACTTTC. The chain combines TRBV28 with TRBJ2-6; TRBD1 matches 8 bases. The CDR3 contains 19 residues. Germline V gene data show CDR1 as MDHEN and CDR2 as SYDVKM. The V gene end was trimmed by 2 bases and the J gene end by 0 bases; junction bases not matched to a gene: 9.

The rearrangement joins TRBV5-4 to TRBJ2-7; TRBD1 matches at 11 bases. CDR3 length: 15 amino acids. The V gene's germline CDR1 is SGHNT and CDR2 YYREEE (reference sequence). V dropped 0 bases and J dropped 4; count of bases not matched to a gene: 3. The CDR3 nucleotides are TGTGCCAGCAGCTTGGGAGGACAGGGGGCTTACGAGCAGTACTTC. Amino acids: CASSLGGQGAYEQYF.

J is TRBJ2-7 and V is TRBV29-1; D perhaps matches TRBD1 (5 bases). V dropped 4 bases and J dropped 2 bases, with 12 bases sitting between them. Germline values: CDR1 SQVTM, CDR2 ANQGSEA. The CDR3 extends over 13 amino acids. CDR3 in amino acids: CSVAKQAAYEQYF. CDR3 nucleotides: TGCAGCGTTGCGAAACAGGCAGCCTACGAGCAGTACTTC.

This clone was observed once. This rearrangement joins TRBV7-6 to TRBJ2-1, with 9 nucleotides matching TRBD2. The CDR3 has 16 residues. Germline lookup yields CDR1 SGHVS and CDR2 FNYEAQ. Trimming removed 5 bases from V and 6 bases from J; junction bases left unmatched: 11. In DNA, the CDR3 is TGTGCCAGCAGCCTCCTAGGAGCGGGAGGAGCCAATGAGCAGTTCTTC. Translating gives CASSLLGAGGANEQFF.

The J gene is TRBJ2-3, the V gene TRBV5-1, with a tentative D call TRBD2 (5 bases). Germline values: CDR1 SGHRS, CDR2 YFSETQ. The length of the CDR3 is 14 residues. Trimming stripped 0 bases from V and 8 bases from J, with 13 bases between. The CDR3 nucleotides read TGCGCCAGCAGCTTGGATACTAGTACTGGTACGCAGTATTTT. This encodes CASSLDTSTGTQYF.

As for this clone: An end of the junction does not agree with germline; a read error may underlie this. The chain joins TRBV6-5 to TRBJ2-4, with 7 bases lining up with TRBD1. The V gene's germline CDR1 is MNHEY and CDR2 SVGAGI. CDR3 length: 13 residues. The CDR3 DNA sequence: TGTGCCAGCCGCCGGGACAGTAAAAACAGTCAGTACTTC. Its protein product is CASRRDSKNSQYF.

This clone was found a few times. The J gene is TRBJ2-3, the V gene TRBV5-4, with D possibly matching TRBD1 (6 bases). Trimming removed 0 bases from V and 1 base from J, with 9 bases in between. The CDR3 has 15 amino acids. Germline V gives CDR1 SGHNT, CDR2 YYREEE (reference sequence). CDR3 amino acids: CASSLAGAGTDTQYF. In DNA form, the CDR3 reads TGTGCCAGCAGCTTGGCAGGGGCTGGCACAGATACGCAGTATTTT.